This T cell receptor beta chain emerged from a study of blood T cell repertoires in COVID-19. V was pared by 1 base and J by 11 bases, with 12 bases between. CDR1 and CDR2 from the germline V gene are LGHDT and YNNKEL (reference sequence). The CDR3 is 13 amino acids. In the source study's methods: From reference gene primer amplification, estimates of nucleated cell counts were derived. Sequencing was performed with immunoSEQ multiplex PCR; in TCRdb, only in-frame clones are kept and a portion is missing. That table is the source of V, J and clone size, and D and trimming were worked out from the DNA. The sample includes approximately 280,000 clones, 80% to 85% of them seen just once.

The V call is TRBV3-1 (or the pseudogene TRBV3-2), the J call TRBJ1-5; no reliable D call. The source of this sequence is a man in his forties or fifties who had been exposed to COVID-19. Sequencing used PBMCs or T cells enriched from blood (not recorded which). The DNA for the CDR3 is TGTGCCAGCAGCCAAGGGGTTAGTGAGGCCCAGCATTTT. It specifies CASSQGVSEAQHF.